This T cell receptor beta chain was sequenced during a study of T cells in Graves' hyperthyroidism and ophthalmopathy (dated by TCRdb to between 2018 and 2021). As for the study more broadly: Peripheral blood was sampled at the time of initial diagnosis, prior to any treatment. Prospective prediction of ophthalmopathy was tested in an independent validation cohort consisting of 18 hyperthyroidism patients and more than 15 patients who later progressed to ophthalmopathy. For training and testing, the approximately 92 patients in the discovery cohort were randomly divided in a 7:3 ratio. After sampling, hyperthyroidism patients received methimazole starting at 30 mg daily, and ophthalmopathy patients received high-dose intravenous methylprednisolone. The paper reports TCR Vbeta CDR3 sequencing of over 130 peripheral blood samples: under 45 ophthalmopathy, under 80 hyperthyroidism and some 17 progressor patients. Thyroid tissue and blood T-cell repertoires from six Graves' hyperthyroidism patients were also compared in the study. TCR V-J signatures able to tell the groups apart were searched for in a discovery cohort of 100 or so patients, of whom around 42 had Graves' ophthalmopathy and more than 55 had stable Graves' hyperthyroidism. The paper as a whole reports these results and caveats: Most expanded thyroid clonotypes (frequency above 0.001) were also detected in blood, a finding suggesting that blood repertoires may reflect thyroid immune responses. In validation, the model predicted progression to ophthalmopathy with over 65% sensitivity and about 73% specificity, a median of approximately 6.5 months before onset. Sample size was not statistically predetermined, and blinding of investigators to group allocation was not performed. In cross-validation, a model built on a 13 V-J signature told ophthalmopathy apart from stable hyperthyroidism with under 90% sensitivity and approximately 81% specificity, and in testing the same model reached 80%/75%.

Ophthalmopathy patients had moderately to severely active disease, Clinical Activity Score of at least 3, NOSPECS grade of at least 4, and duration under 3 months. The study excluded patients with uncontrolled infections, other autoimmune diseases, pregnancy or lactation. Diagnoses relied on clinical symptoms, serum thyroxine and TRAb, thyroid ultrasound and orbital computed tomography. Ficoll-Paque density gradient centrifugation was used to isolate PBMCs from 9.5 to 10 ml of fresh peripheral blood. Total RNA was extracted with Trizol reagent, and quality was checked on an Agilent 2100 Bioanalyzer. CDR1 SNHLY and CDR2 FYNNEI are derived from the germline V gene. V gives up 4 bases and J gives up 2 bases, and the segment between their germline ends measures 16 bases. The CDR3 sequence holds 16 residues, the cysteine and phenylalanine included. Only the CDR3 part of the read is kept: 48 bases, read in frame from the first base.

The table lists this clonotype with many counts. This clone's antigen is unknown. One base away there is no much larger clone; base qualities are not given. The TCR beta CDR3 regions were amplified from the RNA transcripts. The TCR CDR3 was subjected to a first round of RT-PCR using the HTBI primer set and the Qiagen OneStep RT-PCR kit. Libraries were constructed in a second round of multiplex PCR, after which size selection and purification were performed. Sequencing of the libraries was done on an Illumina HiSeq2000 using paired-end 100 bp reads. The paper's processing steps were these. Raw data were processed with SOAPnuke, discarding reads with adapters, uncalled bases, mean Phred below 15, or no exact constant-primer or identifier match. COPE v1.2.5 was used to merge high-quality paired reads, and clonotypes were defined as unique nucleotide sequences. MiTCR v1.1 was used to align the clonotypes against IMGT TRBV, TRBD and TRBJ reference segments. Analysis was restricted to V-J combinations with a frequency above 0.0001, which covered 98% to 99.2% of repertoires. The TCS score was defined as F50 (clonal expansion) divided by E x V (chaos), with BLOSUM62-based TCRdist calculated between CDR3 peptides within each V-J. Welch's t-statistics and random forest reduced around 510 V-J features to 13, which were used in a naive Bayes classifier (R e1071). TCRdb reprocessed the public reads (quality trimming at Q25 with fastp, clone calling with MiXCR) and kept in-frame beta chains. Every distinct CDR3 protein forms one entry, paired with its most common genes and DNA. TCRdb's processing, not the authors', yielded these V and J calls. In this sample the table shows approximately 490,000 distinct CDR3 sequences, roughly 22% of which occur a single time. Approximately 54% of the sample rests with the top ten.

The specimen sequenced was blood. The receptor's source is a woman between 65 and 79 years old with Graves' ophthalmopathy. The chain joins TRBV2 to TRBJ2-3, with a weak D call of TRBD2 (6 bases match). Here the CDR3 is given as CASSGMAGYPTDTQYF. The nucleotide sequence is TGTGCCAGCAGTGGTATGGCGGGATACCCCACAGATACGCAGTATTTT.